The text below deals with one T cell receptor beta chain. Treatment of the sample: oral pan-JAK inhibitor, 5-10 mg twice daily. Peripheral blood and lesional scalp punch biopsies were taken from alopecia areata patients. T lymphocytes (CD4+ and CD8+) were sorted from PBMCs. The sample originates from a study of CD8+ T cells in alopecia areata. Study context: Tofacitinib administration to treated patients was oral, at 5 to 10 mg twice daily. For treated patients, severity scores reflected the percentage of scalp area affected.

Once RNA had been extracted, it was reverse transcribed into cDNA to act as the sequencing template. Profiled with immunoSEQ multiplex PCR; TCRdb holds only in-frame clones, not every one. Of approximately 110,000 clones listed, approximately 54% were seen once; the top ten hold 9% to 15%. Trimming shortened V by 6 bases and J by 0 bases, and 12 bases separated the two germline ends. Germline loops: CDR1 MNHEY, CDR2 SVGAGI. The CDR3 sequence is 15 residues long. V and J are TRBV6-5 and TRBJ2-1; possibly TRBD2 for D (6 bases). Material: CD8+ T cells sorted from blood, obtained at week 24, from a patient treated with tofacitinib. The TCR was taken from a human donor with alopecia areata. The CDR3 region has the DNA TGTGCCAGCAGCTTAGACGGGAGCTCCTACAATGAGCAGTTCTTC. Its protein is CASSLDGSSYNEQFF.